This T cell receptor (beta chain) was sequenced in a study of cytomegalovirus exposure and HLA in healthy donors. At collection, donors were nominally healthy, but unrecorded immune exposures were probable. On this clone: The antigen remains undetermined. An end of the junction does not agree with germline; a read error may underlie this.

Both 60 Vbeta primers and 13 Jbeta primers went into the PCR. The assay was immunoSEQ multiplex PCR, and TCRdb's table has in-frame clones only and misses some. This sample has some 66,000 clones, with 65% to 85% found just once. The study, taken as a whole, reports: Confirmation was obtained in vitro that a few CMV-associated chains are specific for CMV antigens. An analysis was carried out later, and it reportedly showed fewer N-insertions in an Asian-associated ancestry cluster than the 666-donor mean. Listed as cytomegalovirus-associated were over 150 TCR beta chains.

From germline, CDR1 is SEHNR and CDR2 FQNEAQ (reference sequence). The CDR3 sequence is 16 residues long. This chain joins TRBV7-9 and TRBJ2-2; 9 bases align to TRBD2. Input material: PBMCs. The TCR sequence derives from a woman in her 30s in good health and CMV-seronegative. The chain's CDR3 is CSSRPTTSGLSWELFF. The CDR3, as DNA: TGTTCCAGCAGACCTACCACTAGCGGGCTGAGCTGGGAGCTGTTTTTT.